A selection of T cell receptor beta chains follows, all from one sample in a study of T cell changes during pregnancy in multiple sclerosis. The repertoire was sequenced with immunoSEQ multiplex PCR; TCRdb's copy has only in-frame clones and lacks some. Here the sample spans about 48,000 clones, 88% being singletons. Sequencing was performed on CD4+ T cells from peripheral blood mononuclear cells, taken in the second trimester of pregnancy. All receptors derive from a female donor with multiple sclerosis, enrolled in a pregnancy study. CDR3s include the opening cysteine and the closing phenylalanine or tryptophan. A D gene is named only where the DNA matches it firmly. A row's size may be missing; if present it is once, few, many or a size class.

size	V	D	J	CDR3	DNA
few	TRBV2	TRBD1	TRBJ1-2	CASSGDREYGYTF	TGTGCCAGCAGTGGGGACAGGGAGTATGGCTACACCTTC
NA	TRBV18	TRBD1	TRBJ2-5	CASSQTTGAQSAQYF	TGTGCCAGCTCACAAACGACAGGGGCCCAATCGGCCCAGTACTTC
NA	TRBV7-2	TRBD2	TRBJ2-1	CASSLVRLAEGSNNEQFF	TGTGCCAGCAGCTTAGTCCGTCTAGCGGAGGGGAGTAACAATGAGCAGTTCTTC
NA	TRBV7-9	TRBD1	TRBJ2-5	CASSWGQGDVTQYF	TGTGCCAGCAGCTGGGGACAGGGGGACGTGACCCAGTACTTC
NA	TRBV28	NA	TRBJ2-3	CASSPQTTLRDTQYF	TGTGCCAGCAGTCCACAGACTACCTTGAGGGATACGCAGTATTTT
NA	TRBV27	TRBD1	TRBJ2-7	CASSPGTGSTYSYEQYF	TGTGCCAGCAGTCCCGGGACAGGGTCAACCTACTCCTACGAGCAGTACTTC
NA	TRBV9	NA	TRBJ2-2	CASSPPRNTGELFF	TGTGCCAGCAGCCCCCCGCGGAACACCGGGGAGCTGTTTTTT
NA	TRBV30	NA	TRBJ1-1	CAWDSRTEAFF	TGTGCCTGGGACAGCCGGACTGAAGCTTTCTTT
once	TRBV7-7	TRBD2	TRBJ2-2	CASSFSGSLTGELFF	TGTGCTAGCAGCTTTAGCGGGAGTCTCACCGGGGAGCTGTTTTTT
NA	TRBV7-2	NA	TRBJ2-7	CASSAGERRQQYF	TGTGCCAGCAGCGCCGGCGAACGGAGGCAGCAGTACTTC
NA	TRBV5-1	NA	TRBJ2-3	CASSAGAGGSTDTQYF	TGCGCCAGCAGCGCCGGCGCCGGCGGGAGCACAGATACGCAGTATTTT
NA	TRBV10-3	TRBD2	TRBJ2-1	CAISGRDYSDNEQFF	TGTGCCATCAGTGGCCGGGACTACAGTGACAATGAGCAGTTCTTC
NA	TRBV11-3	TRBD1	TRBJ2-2	CASSLATGGWTGELFF	TGTGCCAGCAGCTTAGCAACAGGGGGCTGGACCGGGGAGCTGTTTTTT
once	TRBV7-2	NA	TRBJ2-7	CASSLVFLSGYEQYF	TGTGCCAGCAGCTTAGTCTTTTTGAGCGGGTACGAGCAGTACTTC
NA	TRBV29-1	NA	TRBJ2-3	CSVDAGGTDTQYF	TGCAGCGTTGATGCAGGGGGCACAGATACGCAGTATTTT
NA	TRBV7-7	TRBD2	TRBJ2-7	CASSTALAGEGYEQYF	TGTGCCAGCAGCACCGCCCTAGCGGGAGAGGGGTACGAGCAGTACTTC
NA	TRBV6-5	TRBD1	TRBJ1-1	CASSYSTGADTEAFF	TGTGCCAGCAGTTACTCTACAGGGGCGGACACTGAAGCTTTCTTT
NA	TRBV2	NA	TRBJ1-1	CASSVSGDREAFF	TGTGCCAGCAGTGTATCGGGCGACAGGGAAGCTTTCTTT
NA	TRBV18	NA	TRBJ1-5	CASSSTESNQPQHF	TGTGCCAGCTCCTCGACTGAGAGCAATCAGCCCCAGCATTTT
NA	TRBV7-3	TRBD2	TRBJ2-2	CASSSAHTTSGMGELFF	TGTGCCAGCAGCTCAGCTCACACGACTAGCGGGATGGGGGAGCTGTTTTTT
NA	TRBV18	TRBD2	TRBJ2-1	CASSPPMASGRNEQFF	TGTGCCAGCTCACCACCGATGGCTAGCGGGAGAAATGAGCAGTTCTTC
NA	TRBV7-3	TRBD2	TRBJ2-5	CASSLGASGIGETQYF	TGTGCCAGCAGCTTAGGAGCTAGCGGGATAGGGGAGACCCAGTACTTC
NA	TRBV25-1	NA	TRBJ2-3	CASSDISGSSTDTQYF	TGTGCCAGCAGTGACATTAGCGGATCTAGCACAGATACGCAGTATTTT
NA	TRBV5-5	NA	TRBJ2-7	CASSLTGQSSYEQYF	TGTGCCAGCAGCTTGACAGGACAGTCCTCCTACGAGCAGTACTTC
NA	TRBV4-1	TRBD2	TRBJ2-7	CASSLALAGAFYEQYF	TGCGCCAGCAGCCTCGCCCTAGCGGGAGCCTTCTACGAGCAGTACTTC
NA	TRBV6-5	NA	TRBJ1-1	CASSYLMETNTEAFF	TGTGCCAGCAGTTACTTGATGGAGACGAACACTGAAGCTTTCTTT
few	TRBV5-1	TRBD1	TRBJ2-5	CASSLGQGETQYF	TGCGCCAGCAGCTTGGGACAGGGAGAGACCCAGTACTTC
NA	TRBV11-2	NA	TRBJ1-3	CASSLQTDSGNTIYF	TGTGCCAGCAGCCTCCAGACAGACTCTGGAAACACCATATATTTT